What follows are 17 T cell receptor beta chains derived from one specimen sequenced in a study of shared clonotypes between healthy human individuals. Generated by immunoSEQ multiplex PCR, the TCRdb table keeps only in-frame clones and is missing some. The data show some 480,000 clones, with roughly 85% seen just once and about an eighth held by the top ten. Source material: PBMCs. These receptors were taken from a woman in her 40s in good health. Some clones in this sample may be carry-over from other donors' samples.

J is TRBJ2-3 and V is TRBV5-5; D uncertain. V was shortened by 5 bases and J by 0 bases, with 10 bases between the two germline ends. This CDR3 region has 14 residues. Germline V gene data show CDR1 as SGHKS and CDR2 as YYEKEE (reference sequence). The CDR3 protein is CASSSASSTDTQYF. The CDR3 DNA reads TGTGCCAGCAGTTCTGCCTCTAGCACAGATACGCAGTATTTT.

J is TRBJ1-4 and V is TRBV4-1; possibly TRBD1 for D (5 bases). V dropped 4 bases and J dropped 7 bases, with 16 bases sitting between them. Germline loops: CDR1 MGHRA, CDR2 YSYEKL. This CDR3 comprises 15 residues. The CDR3 nucleotides are TGCGCCAGCAGCCGAGTACAGGAGCTGGGTGAAAAACTGTTTTTT. This sequence encodes CASSRVQELGEKLFF.

The J gene is TRBJ1-4, the V gene TRBV5-1, with D uncertain. Germline V lookup: CDR1 SGHRS, CDR2 YFSETQ. Trimming shortened V by 4 bases and J by 7 bases, and 26 bases separated the two germline ends. The CDR3 has 18 amino acids. CDR3 region: CASSGGPVRGLHLEKLFF. The DNA for the CDR3 is TGCGCCAGCAGCGGAGGACCTGTTAGAGGTCTACACCTTGAAAAACTGTTTTTT.

The chain recombines TRBV2 with TRBJ2-3; TRBD2 matches at 12 bases. This CDR3 spans 17 amino acids. V dropped 2 bases and J dropped 0; count of bases not matched to a gene: 3. From germline, CDR1 is SNHLY and CDR2 FYNNEI. The CDR3 loop reads CASSEKGLAGSTDTQYF. The DNA of the CDR3 is TGTGCCAGCAGTGAAAAGGGACTAGCGGGTAGCACAGATACGCAGTATTTT.

This clone showed up just once. The chain uses TRBV7-9 and TRBJ1-2, with D possibly being TRBD1 (6 bases). V was trimmed by 2 bases and J by 4 bases, leaving 11 bases between them. CDR1 and CDR2 (germline): SEHNR, FQNEAQ (reference sequence). The CDR3 has 14 residues. As DNA, the CDR3 is TGTGCCAGCAGCTTAACACAGGGTCGCTATGGCTACACCTTC. This codes for CASSLTQGRYGYTF.

The chain links TRBV6-1 to TRBJ2-7, with D tentatively TRBD2 (5 bases). V was pared by 1 base and J by 2 bases, with 12 bases between. CDR1 is MNHNS, CDR2 SASEGT, per germline. This CDR3 spans 15 amino acids. CDR3 sequence reads: CASSEERVTTYEQYF. The CDR3 DNA reads TGTGCCAGCAGTGAAGAGAGGGTTACAACCTACGAGCAGTACTTC.

The V gene is TRBV10-3, the J gene TRBJ1-5, with a weak D call TRBD1 (5 bases). The CDR3 has 15 residues. The germline V and J ends were trimmed by 5 bases and 0 bases, with 11 bases remaining between them. Germline V gene lookup returns CDR1 ENHRY and CDR2 SYGVKD. CDR3 nucleotide sequence: TGTGCCATCAGTTGGACACTTAATAGCAATCAGCCCCAGCATTTT. This sequence encodes CAISWTLNSNQPQHF.

The chain employs TRBV9 and TRBJ2-3; 10 positions agree with TRBD2. J gave up 4 bases and V 3 bases, and 8 bases lay outside the gene matches. The CDR3 runs 16 residues. CDR1 is SGDLS, CDR2 YYNGEE, per germline. The CDR3 sequence: CASSDSPSGRSDTQYF. DNA for the CDR3: TGTGCCAGCAGCGATAGCCCTAGCGGGAGATCAGATACGCAGTATTTT.

V is TRBV5-1 and J is TRBJ1-1, with 7 bases identical to TRBD1. Germline-derived CDR1 and CDR2 are SGHRS and YFSETQ. V lost 4 bases to trimming and J lost 1 base; unmatched junction nucleotides: 4. The CDR3 extends over 14 amino acids. The CDR3 here is CASSRRGENTEAFF. Written as DNA, the CDR3 is TGCGCCAGCAGCCGCAGGGGGGAGAACACTGAAGCTTTCTTT.

The V and J genes are TRBV19 and TRBJ1-5; 8 bases match TRBD1. V was pared by 6 bases and J by 6 bases, with 7 bases of the junction left unmatched. The germline V gene has CDR1 LNHDA and CDR2 SQIVND (reference sequence). The CDR3 runs to 14 residues. CDR3 coding DNA: TGTGCCAGTAGGGGCTGGACAGGGATTCAGCCCCAGCATTTT. Its protein product is CASRGWTGIQPQHF.

The chain combines TRBV29-1 with TRBJ2-5, with 8 bases fitting TRBD2. Germline lookup yields CDR1 SQVTM and CDR2 ANQGSEA. The junction had 4 bases not matched to a gene; V was cut back by 2 bases and J by 11 bases. The CDR3 extends over 11 amino acids. In nucleotides, the CDR3 is TGCAGCGTTGAATTAGCGGGGCAGCAGTACTTC. Its translation: CSVELAGQQYF.

This clone has just one count. J is TRBJ2-3 and V is TRBV5-1, with D perhaps TRBD1 (5 bases). With 5 bases removed from V and 0 bases from J, the gap between germline ends came to 10 bases. Germline V gene sequence: CDR1 SGHRS, CDR2 YFSETQ. The CDR3 contains 14 residues. Here the CDR3 DNA reads TGCGCCAGCAGTCAAGGGGTTAGCACAGATACGCAGTATTTT. Translation: CASSQGVSTDTQYF.

CDR3 loop: CATRAPSYEQYF. The CDR3 DNA follows: TGTGCCACAAGGGCCCCTTCCTACGAGCAGTACTTC. The gene calls are TRBV19 and TRBJ2-7; D ambiguous. The V end lost 10 bases, the J end lost 1 base, and 11 bases lay between the germline ends. Germline V gives CDR1 LNHDA, CDR2 SQIVND (reference sequence). The CDR3 consists of 12 residues.

This clone has a single count. The V gene is TRBV4-2, the J gene TRBJ1-1; the D is unclear. Looked up from germline, CDR1 is LGHNA and CDR2 is YNFKEQ. CDR3 length equals 12 residues. V was shortened by 1 base and J by 7 bases, with 7 bases between the two germline ends. Here the CDR3 DNA reads TGTGCCAGCAGCCAAGGTGGTCGTGAAGCTTTCTTT. Amino acids: CASSQGGREAFF.

The chain links TRBV7-8 to TRBJ2-3, with 9 positions matching TRBD2. V dropped 11 bases and J dropped 2; count of bases not matched to a gene: 11. This CDR3 comprises 15 residues. Germline-derived CDR1 and CDR2 are SGHVS and FQNEAQ. This chain's CDR3 is CAGSPTSGTTDTQYF. CDR3 DNA: TGTGCCGGAAGCCCGACTAGCGGTACCACAGATACGCAGTATTTT.

The chain has TRBV7-2 and TRBJ1-4; D is ambiguous. Germline CDR1 reads SGHTA; CDR2 reads FQGNSA. This CDR3 contains 14 residues. The V end lost 0 bases, the J end lost 4 bases, and 6 bases lay between the germline ends. Here the CDR3 DNA reads TGTGCCAGCAGCTTAGCGACCGTTAATGAAAAACTGTTTTTT. This translates into CASSLATVNEKLFF.

This chain's CDR3 is CASMGTANTGELFF. CDR3 in DNA: TGTGCCAGCATGGGGACAGCGAACACCGGGGAGCTGTTTTTT. The chain joins TRBV2 to TRBJ2-2; 7 bases line up with TRBD1. From germline, CDR1 is SNHLY and CDR2 FYNNEI. The V segment lost 7 bases and the J segment 0 bases; nucleotides outside the gene matches: 2. The CDR3 is 14 amino acids. The full variable domain, with the rest looked up from reference TRBV2 and TRBJ2-2, is EPEVTQTPSHQVTQMGQEVILRCVPISNHLYFYWYRQILGQKVEFLVSFYNNEISEKSEIFDDQFSVERPDGSNFTLKIRSTKLEDSAMYFCASMGTANTGELFFGEGSRLTVL.